These 20 T cell receptor beta chains originate from one sample sequenced in a study of cytomegalovirus exposure and HLA in healthy donors (dated 2017 in TCRdb). Libraries were constructed by the immunoSEQ multiplex PCR assay. The multiplex PCR relied on a mix of 60 forward primers for TCR Vbeta segments and 13 reverse primers for TCR Jbeta segments. This is the immuneACCESS table as TCRdb keeps it, with only in-frame sequences that have V and J called. A part of the clones is gone; compared with another copy, unresolved V genes explain less than half, and the rest is unexplained. This sample gives 110,000 or so clones in total; more than 80% of them show up just once. The biggest ten clones account for about 6.3% of the sample. The sequenced sample was PBMCs. The receptors here all came from a young man in good health and CMV-seronegative.

The rearrangement links TRBV10-2 to TRBJ2-3, with D unresolved. The CDR3 has 13 residues. CDR1 and CDR2 from the germline V gene are WSHSY and SAAADI. Trimming left V 6 bases short and J 2 bases short, with 9 bases between. The CDR3 DNA reads TGCGCCAGCAGAGCACTCACCACAGATACGCAGTATTTT. This codes for CASRALTTDTQYF.

The CDR3 DNA follows: TGCGCCAGCAGCCAAGACCCGAGGTCAGACAACTATGGCTACACCTTC. Amino acids: CASSQDPRSDNYGYTF. The genes are TRBV4-3 and TRBJ1-2; no firm D call. The CDR3 contains 16 residues. Trimming removed 0 bases at V and 2 bases at J, with 13 bases between. Germline V lookup: CDR1 LGHNA, CDR2 YSLEER.

This chain links TRBV9 with TRBJ1-6, with D tentatively TRBD1 (5 bases). V was shortened by 4 bases and J by 2 bases, with 13 bases between the two germline ends. CDR3 length: 16 amino acids. Germline CDR1 and CDR2: SGDLS and YYNGEE. CDR3 residues: CASSPRRGPYNSPLHF. The CDR3 DNA sequence: TGTGCCAGCAGCCCCCGGCGGGGACCCTATAATTCACCCCTCCACTTT.

V usage is TRBV19 and J usage is TRBJ1-2; 8 bases are a match to TRBD1. CDR1 LNHDA and CDR2 SQIVND come from the germline V gene (reference sequence). This CDR3 comprises 17 residues. J gave up 2 bases and V 2 bases, and 10 bases lay outside the gene matches. The CDR3 sequence: CASSIYPDRVGNYGYTF. CDR3 DNA sequence: TGTGCCAGTAGTATATACCCGGACAGGGTAGGCAACTATGGCTACACCTTC.

In regard to this clone: The junction departs from germline at one end; a sequencing error may be responsible. The CDR3 DNA reads TGTGCCAGCAGTCGGACAGGGAAAAATCAGCCCCAGCATTTT. Residues: CASSRTGKNQPQHF. This chain joins TRBV10-3 and TRBJ1-5; 8 bases agree with TRBD1. In germline, CDR1 is ENHRY, CDR2 SYGVKD. The CDR3 is 14 amino acids.

The chain employs TRBV4-3 and TRBJ1-2, with D possibly TRBD1 on 6 matching bases. V lost 1 base to trimming and J lost 5 bases, with 8 bases between them. This CDR3 spans 13 amino acids. From germline, CDR1 is LGHNA and CDR2 YSLEER. The CDR3 protein is CASSQGTAYGYTF. The CDR3 region has the DNA TGCGCCAGCAGCCAAGGGACAGCTTATGGCTACACCTTC.

The chain couples TRBV12-2 to TRBJ2-7; no check of the table's D call, TRBD2, against the DNA was made. TRBV12-2 is tagged as a pseudogene. CDR3 length equals 15 residues. The CDR3 is CASRLVTSGLDEQYF. The CDR3 DNA is TGTGCAAGTCGCTTAGTTACTAGCGGGCTGGACGAGCAGTACTTC.

This CDR3 reads CASLPNTRDNEQFF. The CDR3 DNA reads as TGCGCCAGCCTCCCCAACACCCGGGACAATGAGCAGTTCTTC. The chain joins TRBV5-1 to TRBJ2-1; D uncertain. Germline lookup yields CDR1 SGHRS and CDR2 YFSETQ. This CDR3 contains 14 residues. With 7 bases removed from V and 5 bases from J, the gap between germline ends came to 16 bases. Drawing the rest from reference TRBV5-1 and TRBJ2-1, the complete variable domain is KAGVTQTPRYLIKTRGQQVTLSCSPISGHRSVSWYQQTPGQGLQFLFEYFSETQRNKGNFPGRFSGRQFSNSRSEMNVSTLELGDSALYLCASLPNTRDNEQFFGPGTRLTVL.

This clone has only a few counts. This chain connects TRBV19 to TRBJ1-1; D not resolved. The CDR3 extends over 14 amino acids. Germline assignment: CDR1 LNHDA and CDR2 SQIVND (reference sequence). V lost 1 base to trimming and J lost 1 base, with 7 bases between them. The CDR3: CASSIGPGNTEAFF. DNA for the CDR3: TGTGCCAGTAGTATAGGACCGGGGAACACTGAAGCTTTCTTT.

The chain is built from TRBV5-1 and TRBJ2-6, with 9 positions matching TRBD1. Germline V lookup: CDR1 SGHRS, CDR2 YFSETQ. V dropped 0 bases and J dropped 0; count of bases not matched to a gene: 7. The CDR3 is 19 residues long. The CDR3 region is CASSLVTGGTLSGANVLTF. The CDR3 coding sequence is TGCGCCAGCAGCTTGGTGACAGGGGGTACCCTCTCTGGGGCCAACGTCCTGACTTTC.

The chain has TRBV9 and TRBJ2-1; tentative D call: TRBD2 (7 bases). Trimming left V 2 bases short and J 7 bases short, with 16 bases between. Germline V gives CDR1 SGDLS, CDR2 YYNGEE. The CDR3 has 15 residues. The CDR3 coding sequence is TGTGCCAGCAGCGTTGGGGGGGCGGTTGGGAATGAGCAGTTCTTC. Residues: CASSVGGAVGNEQFF.

This rearrangement joins TRBV10-3 to TRBJ2-3; D might be TRBD1 (5 bases). From germline, CDR1 is ENHRY and CDR2 SYGVKD. V lost 2 bases, J lost 2 bases, and 14 bases lay in between. The CDR3 length is 16 residues. The CDR3 loop reads CAISETARAYTDTQYF. CDR3 nucleotide sequence: TGTGCCATCAGTGAGACGGCCAGGGCCTACACAGATACGCAGTATTTT.

This chain connects TRBV6-1 to TRBJ1-2; 9 nucleotides agree with TRBD1. The V and J ends lost 3 bases and 8 bases, in that order; junction bases with no gene match: 10. Germline V lookup: CDR1 MNHNS, CDR2 SASEGT. The CDR3 is made up of 15 amino acids. The CDR3, as DNA: TGTGCCAGCAGTGATACCAACCGGGACAGGGACGGCTACACCTTC. Protein: CASSDTNRDRDGYTF.

This sequence joins TRBV29-1 and TRBJ2-7, with D uncertain. The V gene's germline CDR1 is SQVTM and CDR2 ANQGSEA. V was clipped by 4 bases and J by 4 bases, with 11 bases between them. The CDR3 extends over 12 amino acids. The CDR3 here is CSVGQVGYEQYF. The CDR3 DNA sequence: TGCAGCGTTGGTCAGGTTGGTTACGAGCAGTACTTC.

V gene TRBV7-2 combines with J gene TRBJ2-7; tentative D call: TRBD1 (7 bases). Germline V gene data show CDR1 as SGHTA and CDR2 as FQGNSA. The CDR3 runs to 13 residues. V was cut by 5 bases and J by 3 bases, with 11 bases left in between. The CDR3 coding sequence is TGTGCCAGCAGCCGGCGGGACAGCTACGAGCAGTACTTC. This codes for CASSRRDSYEQYF. The complete variable domain, with remaining parts taken from reference TRBV7-2 and TRBJ2-7, reads GAGVSQSPSNKVTEKGKDVELRCDPISGHTALYWYRQSLGQGLEFLIYFQGNSAPDKSGLPSDRFSAERTGGSVSTLTIQRTQQEDSAVYLCASSRRDSYEQYFGPGTRLTVT.

This chain uses TRBV5-4 with TRBJ2-5; a possible D gene is TRBD1 (6 bases). Germline V gene sequence: CDR1 SGHNT, CDR2 YYREEE (reference sequence). This CDR3 is 14 amino acids long. V was pared by 4 bases and J by 2 bases, with 12 bases between. The CDR3 loop reads CASSAGTRQETQYF. The CDR3 nucleotides read TGTGCCAGCAGCGCTGGGACACGACAAGAGACCCAGTACTTC. The complete variable domain, with remaining parts taken from reference TRBV5-4 and TRBJ2-5, reads ETGVTQSPTHLIKTRGQQVTLRCSSQSGHNTVSWYQQALGQGPQFIFQYYREEENGRGNFPPRFSGLQFPNYSSELNVNALELDDSALYLCASSAGTRQETQYFGPGTRLLVL.

V and J are TRBV5-1 and TRBJ2-5; 10 nucleotides match TRBD1. The CDR3 covers 17 residues. V was pared by 3 bases and J by 5 bases, with 13 bases of the junction left unmatched. Germline CDR1 is SGHRS and CDR2 is YFSETQ. The CDR3 sequence is CASSSPNRDRGMETQYF. The DNA for the CDR3 is TGCGCCAGCAGCTCCCCCAACCGGGACAGGGGAATGGAGACCCAGTACTTC.

V usage is TRBV28 and J usage is TRBJ2-7, with 7 bases fitting TRBD2. Germline V CDR1 and CDR2: MDHEN, SYDVKM. Trimming removed 2 bases from V and 3 bases from J; junction bases left unmatched: 10. This CDR3 is 16 amino acids long. DNA for the CDR3: TGTGCCAGCAGTTTAAGGGGCGGGAGCAGGTACTACGAGCAGTACTTC. Amino acids: CASSLRGGSRYYEQYF.

The rearrangement links TRBV27 to TRBJ1-2; D might be TRBD1 (5 bases). The CDR3 has 13 residues. Germline CDR1 MNHEY, CDR2 SMNVEV (reference sequence). Deletions cut 2 bases from V and 7 bases from J, with 11 bases between. CDR3 amino acids: CASSLGGGGGYTF. The DNA of the CDR3 is TGTGCCAGCAGTTTAGGCGGGGGGGGTGGCTACACCTTC.

The genes are TRBV7-2 and TRBJ2-3; 8 nucleotides line up with TRBD2. V shed 1 base, J shed 5 bases, and the junction held 2 bases outside the gene matches. CDR3 length: 14 amino acids. In germline, CDR1 is SGHTA, CDR2 FQGNSA. As DNA, the CDR3 is TGTGCCAGCAGCTTAGGAGCGGGAGTAGATACGCAGTATTTT. This codes for CASSLGAGVDTQYF.